This T cell receptor (beta chain) originates from a study of cytomegalovirus exposure and HLA in healthy donors. Study-level results: V- and J-gene trimming in TCR beta was tied to a missense DCLRE1C variant by an analysis performed later.

The CDR3 is 12 amino acids. The germline CDR1 and CDR2 sequences are SGHAT and FQDESV (reference sequence). The V end lost 5 bases, the J end lost 2 bases, and 5 bases lay between the germline ends. This clone appeared a few times. No antigen is known for it. Primers for the PCR totalled 60 Vbeta and 13 Jbeta. Clones were sequenced by immunoSEQ multiplex PCR, and TCRdb holds only the in-frame ones, with some missing. This table has roughly 110,000 clones, around 61% appearing once. Sequencing was carried out using PBMCs. The gene calls are TRBV11-1 and TRBJ2-3, with D hard to call. The sequence was collected from a woman in her thirties in good health and CMV-seronegative. The CDR3, as DNA: TGTGCCAGCAGCCCAAACACAGATACGCAGTATTTT. Its protein is CASSPNTDTQYF.